This is a list of T cell receptor beta chains from one sample in a study of blood T cell repertoires in COVID-19. Produced via immunoSEQ multiplex PCR; TCRdb's table is partial and in-frame only. The data hold about 150,000 clones, with roughly 80% observed a single time. The sequencing input was PBMCs or T cells enriched from blood (not recorded which). The receptors were gathered from a woman aged 40 to 50 who had recovered from COVID-19. The CDR3 runs from the conserved cysteine through the conserved F or W. A D gene is named only where the DNA matches it firmly. Where a row states a size, it is once, few, many or the class of an expanded clone; other rows omit it.

D gene	clone size	V gene	J gene	CDR3 protein	CDR3 DNA
TRBD2	NA	TRBV2	TRBJ2-7	CASSDLGLAAEFYEQYF	TGTGCCAGCAGTGATCTGGGACTAGCGGCCGAGTTCTACGAGCAGTACTTC
TRBD1	few	TRBV10-3	TRBJ1-2	CAISAGQGDFGYTF	TGTGCCATCAGTGCGGGACAGGGGGACTTTGGCTACACCTTC
TRBD2	NA	TRBV11-2	TRBJ2-7	CASSLDFNGGAYEQYF	TGTGCCAGCAGCTTAGATTTCAACGGGGGGGCGTACGAGCAGTACTTC
NA	NA	TRBV7-3	TRBJ2-5	CASSLDRTSGTQYF	TGTGCCAGCAGCCTCGACAGGACTTCGGGGACCCAGTACTTC
NA	many	TRBV12-2	TRBJ2-5	CASRSGGQETQYF	TGTGCAAGTCGCTCGGGGGGACAAGAGACCCAGTACTTC
NA	NA	TRBV27	TRBJ2-1	CASSFRYSYNEQFF	TGTGCCAGCAGTTTCAGGTATTCCTACAATGAGCAGTTCTTC
TRBD2	NA	TRBV7-8	TRBJ2-7	CASSLGGGGSYEQYF	TGTGCCAGCAGCTTAGGTGGAGGCGGGAGCTACGAGCAGTACTTC
NA	NA	TRBV5-1	TRBJ2-7	CASSLVGGTPKYEQYF	TGCGCCAGCAGCTTGGTCGGGGGTACTCCCAAATACGAGCAGTACTTC
TRBD1	NA	TRBV7-9	TRBJ2-5	CASSLDRGTQYF	TGTGCCAGCAGCTTGGACAGGGGCACCCAGTACTTC
NA	NA	TRBV6-5	TRBJ2-6	CASKDRISGANVLTF	TGTGCCAGCAAGGACAGAATCTCTGGAGCCAACGTCCTGACTTTC
TRBD1	NA	TRBV7-8	TRBJ1-5	CASSLGTGNHNQPQHF	TGTGCCAGCAGCCTTGGGACAGGGAATCACAATCAGCCCCAGCATTTT
NA	NA	TRBV7-9	TRBJ2-7	CASSFSQGAYEQYF	TGTGCCAGCAGCTTCTCACAGGGCGCCTACGAGCAGTACTTC
TRBD1	NA	TRBV7-9	TRBJ2-3	CASSPGQDPDTQYF	TGTGCCAGCAGCCCGGGACAGGATCCAGATACGCAGTATTTT
NA	NA	TRBV11-3	TRBJ1-1	CASGRVRAFF	TGTGCCAGCGGGCGTGTGCGTGCTTTCTTT
NA	few	TRBV4-1	TRBJ1-2	CASSRVEGTGYGYTF	TGCGCCAGCAGCCGGGTGGAGGGAACGGGCTATGGCTACACCTTC
TRBD2	NA	TRBV4-2	TRBJ2-1	CASSQITGTSAYNEQFF	TGTGCCAGCAGCCAAATAACCGGGACTAGCGCCTACAATGAGCAGTTCTTC
TRBD1	NA	TRBV11-2	TRBJ2-1	CASSFGQGYEQFF	TGTGCCAGCAGCTTCGGACAGGGCTATGAGCAGTTCTTC
NA	NA	TRBV30	TRBJ1-6	CAWSVLGEGRNNSPLHF	TGTGCCTGGAGTGTACTCGGGGAGGGGAGAAATAATTCACCCCTCCACTTT
NA	NA	TRBV5-6	TRBJ2-1	CASSPTGLEYNEQFF	TGTGCCAGCAGCCCTACAGGTCTCGAGTACAATGAGCAGTTCTTC
TRBD2	NA	TRBV30	TRBJ2-1	CAWILAGGPSNEQFF	TGTGCCTGGATACTAGCGGGAGGGCCTTCAAATGAGCAGTTCTTC
TRBD2	NA	TRBV7-9	TRBJ2-5	CASSRGLAGWETQYF	TGTGCCAGCAGCCGGGGACTAGCGGGGTGGGAGACCCAGTACTTC
NA	NA	TRBV6-5	TRBJ1-1	CASRRGGPSTEAFF	TGTGCCAGCAGGAGGGGGGGTCCGAGCACTGAAGCTTTCTTT
NA	NA	TRBV5-1	TRBJ2-3	CASSFGSRGDTQYF	TGCGCCAGCAGCTTCGGCTCCCGAGGGGATACGCAGTATTTT
NA	NA	TRBV10-3	TRBJ2-1	CAISATGDEQFF	TGTGCCATCAGTGCGACGGGAGATGAGCAGTTCTTC
TRBD2	NA	TRBV13	TRBJ2-7	CASSDRGGSYEQYF	TGTGCCAGCAGCGACCGCGGGGGATCCTACGAGCAGTACTTC
NA	NA	TRBV7-2	TRBJ2-1	CASSRRVTSYNEQFF	TGTGCCAGCAGCCGCCGGGTCACCTCCTACAATGAGCAGTTCTTC
NA	NA	TRBV30	TRBJ2-7	CAWSPHRQTYEQYF	TGTGCCTGGAGTCCCCACAGACAGACCTACGAGCAGTACTTC
TRBD1	NA	TRBV10-3	TRBJ1-6	CAISGDRVAPLHF	TGTGCCATCAGTGGGGACAGGGTCGCACCCCTCCACTTT
TRBD2	NA	TRBV3-1/TRBV3-2	TRBJ2-1	CASSPGLASYNEQFF	TGTGCCAGCAGCCCCGGACTAGCGTCCTACAATGAGCAGTTCTTC
NA	once	TRBV2	TRBJ1-2	CASSETLGYGYTF	TGTGCCAGCAGCGAGACACTGGGCTATGGCTACACCTTC
NA	NA	TRBV5-6	TRBJ2-3	CASSLDRFDTQYF	TGTGCCAGCAGCTTGGACCGGTTCGATACGCAGTATTTT
NA	NA	TRBV30	TRBJ1-1	CALNGENTEAFF	TGTGCCTTAAACGGGGAGAACACTGAAGCTTTCTTT
NA	NA	TRBV2	TRBJ1-2	CASNEQGRGGYTF	TGTGCCAGCAACGAACAGGGACGAGGTGGCTACACCTTC
TRBD2	once	TRBV7-8	TRBJ2-1	CASSYLPGRAYNEQFF	TGTGCCAGCAGCTACCTGCCGGGGAGGGCTTACAATGAGCAGTTCTTC
NA	NA	TRBV2	TRBJ1-1	CASSEWAGETLMNTEAFF	TGTGCCAGCAGTGAATGGGCCGGGGAGACACTCATGAACACTGAAGCTTTCTTT
NA	NA	TRBV5-1	TRBJ2-4	CASSSTVAKNIQYF	TGCGCCAGCAGCTCGACAGTAGCCAAAAACATTCAGTACTTC
NA	NA	TRBV5-4	TRBJ1-1	CASSLGSPGGTKNTEAFF	TGTGCCAGCAGCTTGGGGTCCCCGGGGGGCACCAAGAACACTGAAGCTTTCTTT
NA	NA	TRBV28	TRBJ2-1	CASSFQGGLYNEQFF	TGTGCCAGCAGTTTCCAGGGGGGCCTTTACAATGAGCAGTTCTTC
NA	NA	TRBV27	TRBJ2-1	CATMPREYNEQFF	TGTGCCACCATGCCCCGAGAGTACAATGAGCAGTTCTTC
TRBD2	NA	TRBV5-1	TRBJ2-3	CASTEGAGGRTDTQYF	TGCGCCAGCACTGAAGGGGCGGGGGGGCGAACAGATACGCAGTATTTT
NA	NA	TRBV19	TRBJ2-2	CASSPLTVGTGELFF	TGTGCAAGTAGTCCCCTGACAGTGGGAACCGGGGAGCTGTTTTTT
TRBD1	NA	TRBV27	TRBJ1-1	CASSPRGWDRVSGTEAFF	TGTGCCAGCAGCCCCCGTGGATGGGACAGGGTGTCGGGCACTGAAGCTTTCTTT
NA	NA	TRBV30	TRBJ1-1	CAWSVGGNTEAFF	TGTGCCTGGAGTGTCGGGGGTAACACTGAAGCTTTCTTT
TRBD1	NA	TRBV29-1	TRBJ2-5	CSVEDRGPETQYF	TGCAGCGTTGAAGATAGGGGGCCGGAGACCCAGTACTTC
NA	NA	TRBV7-9	TRBJ1-6	CASSPHLQNPNSPLHF	TGTGCCAGCAGCCCCCACCTTCAGAATCCCAATTCACCCCTCCACTTT
TRBD2	NA	TRBV7-3	TRBJ2-3	CASSSSLAGVGDTQYF	TGTGCCAGCAGCTCTAGCCTAGCGGGAGTAGGAGATACGCAGTATTTT
NA	NA	TRBV6-5	TRBJ1-6	CASRPGNSPLHF	TGTGCCAGCAGACCCGGTAATTCACCCCTCCACTTT
TRBD1	once	TRBV4-1	TRBJ1-2	CASSQADRDYGYTF	TGCGCCAGCAGCCAAGCGGACAGGGACTATGGCTACACCTTC
NA	NA	TRBV6-5	TRBJ1-1	CASSSTPGDTEAFF	TGTGCCAGCAGTTCTACCCCTGGTGACACTGAAGCTTTCTTT
NA	NA	TRBV10-3	TRBJ2-5	CAISPEPAVAAETQYF	TGTGCCATCAGTCCTGAGCCAGCGGTTGCTGCCGAGACCCAGTACTTC
TRBD2	NA	TRBV5-1	TRBJ2-1	CASSSGLADLNEQFF	TGCGCCAGCAGCTCGGGACTAGCGGATCTCAATGAGCAGTTCTTC
TRBD2	once	TRBV5-1	TRBJ2-5	CASSLAAGGEETQYF	TGCGCCAGCAGCTTGGCCGCTGGGGGGGAAGAGACCCAGTACTTC
NA	NA	TRBV6-6	TRBJ1-3	CASSYEITSGNTIYF	TGTGCCAGCAGTTACGAGATTACTTCTGGAAACACCATATATTTT
NA	few	TRBV5-1	TRBJ2-5	CASSSQGEGQETQYF	TGCGCCAGCAGCTCACAGGGAGAGGGACAAGAGACCCAGTACTTC
NA	NA	TRBV6-1	TRBJ1-1	CASSEALGRLNTEAFF	TGTGCCAGCAGTGAAGCGCTGGGGCGGTTGAACACTGAAGCTTTCTTT
TRBD1	NA	TRBV2	TRBJ1-2	CASSQQGARDGYTF	TGTGCCAGCAGTCAACAGGGGGCGCGGGATGGCTACACCTTC
NA	NA	TRBV19	TRBJ2-1	CASSIAGVDNEQFF	TGTGCCAGTAGTATAGCGGGGGTGGACAATGAGCAGTTCTTC
NA	NA	TRBV3-1/TRBV3-2	TRBJ1-1	CASSQAPIGDTEAFF	TGTGCCAGCAGCCAAGCCCCCATCGGAGACACTGAAGCTTTCTTT
NA	NA	TRBV4-1	TRBJ2-1	CASSQDLGRGGLYNEQFF	TGCGCCAGCAGCCAAGATCTGGGGAGGGGGGGCCTCTACAATGAGCAGTTCTTC